A single sample gave rise to the 17 T cell receptor beta chains below, sequenced in a study of blood T cell repertoires in COVID-19. Profiled with immunoSEQ multiplex PCR; TCRdb holds only in-frame clones, not every one. This table holds about 440,000 clones, about 85% found once. Sequenced input: PBMCs or T cells enriched from blood (not recorded which). These receptors originate from a woman younger than 30 with acute COVID-19.

In this sample, this clone turned up once. The CDR3 protein is CASRPPTGGTGELFF. The CDR3 coding sequence is TGTGCCAGTAGACCCCCCACGGGGGGCACCGGGGAGCTGTTTTTT. This chain links TRBV19 with TRBJ2-2; TRBD2 matches at 7 bases. There are 15 residues in the CDR3. Trimming removed 6 bases from V and 4 bases from J; junction bases left unmatched: 8. The germline CDR1 and CDR2 sequences are LNHDA and SQIVND (reference sequence). The full variable domain, in which reference TRBV19 and TRBJ2-2 provide the parts outside the CDR3, is DGGITQSPKYLFRKEGQNVTLSCEQNLNHDAMYWYRQDPGQGLRLIYYSQIVNDFQKGDIAEGYSVSREKKESFPLTVTSAQKNPTAFYLCASRPPTGGTGELFFGEGSRLTVL.

The chain links TRBV18 to TRBJ2-2; D gene ambiguous. The CDR3 consists of 16 residues. V was pared by 3 bases and J by 0 bases, with 11 bases between. CDR1 is KGHSH and CDR2 is LQKENI in the germline V gene. CDR3 DNA: TGTGCCAGCTCACCCACGACACCCGCGAACACCGGGGAGCTGTTTTTT. Its translation is CASSPTTPANTGELFF.

The rearrangement joins TRBV30 to TRBJ2-5; D is unresolved. The germline CDR1 and CDR2 sequences are GTSNPN and SVGIG (reference sequence). V was pared by 2 bases and J by 5 bases, with 15 bases between. The length of the CDR3 is 14 residues. This CDR3 is CAWSFDRGRETQYF. The CDR3, as DNA: TGTGCCTGGAGTTTTGATCGCGGCCGGGAGACCCAGTACTTC. Combining the CDR3 with reference TRBV30 and TRBJ2-5 gives the whole variable domain SQTIHQWPATLVQPVGSPLSLECTVEGTSNPNLYWYRQAAGRGLQLLFYSVGIGQISSEVPQNLSASRPQDRQFILSSKKLLLSDSGFYLCAWSFDRGRETQYFGPGTRLLVL.

CDR3 nucleotide sequence: TGTGCCAGTAGTAGACAGGGGGCCGGAGATACGCAGTATTTT. It codes for CASSRQGAGDTQYF. The V call is TRBV19, the J call TRBJ2-3; 10 bases map to TRBD1. The trim removed 4 bases at V and 5 bases at J, leaving 3 bases unmatched. CDR3 size: 14 residues. CDR1 and CDR2 from the germline V gene are LNHDA and SQIVND (reference sequence).

With respect to this clone: Additional DNA sequences in this sample encode the identical CDR3. This chain links TRBV7-2 with TRBJ2-3, with TRBD1 identical over 8 bases. CDR1 and CDR2 (germline): SGHTA, FQGNSA. The J segment lost 4 bases and the V segment lost 3 bases, leaving 0 bases of the junction unmatched. The CDR3 is 13 residues long. In DNA form, the CDR3 reads TGTGCCAGCAGCTTGGACAGGGCAGATACGCAGTATTTT. It yields the protein CASSLDRADTQYF.

The V call is TRBV25-1, the J call TRBJ1-1, with D possibly TRBD1 on 5 matching bases. This CDR3 is built from 13 residues. Germline CDR1 is MGHDK and CDR2 is SYGVNS. V lost 7 bases and J 8 bases, leaving 17 bases between the germline ends. CDR3 loop: CASIETGASEAFF. DNA for the CDR3: TGTGCCAGCATAGAAACAGGAGCTTCAGAAGCTTTCTTT.

Only one count was recorded for this clone. V and J are TRBV11-2 and TRBJ1-2; TRBD1 matches at 9 bases. V lost 4 bases to trimming and J lost 7 bases; unmatched junction nucleotides: 1. Germline V CDR1 and CDR2: SGHAT, FQNNGV. This CDR3 has 12 residues. The chain's CDR3 is CASSWGQGGYTF. The CDR3 region has the DNA TGTGCCAGCAGCTGGGGACAGGGTGGCTACACCTTC.

This clone showed up just once. This chain joins TRBV5-4 and TRBJ1-1, with TRBD1 matching 7 bases. CDR1 and CDR2 (germline): SGHNT, YYREEE (reference sequence). After removal of 2 bases from V and 10 bases from J, the junction contained 8 bases not matched to a gene. CDR3 length equals 13 residues. Written as DNA, the CDR3 is TGTGCCAGCAGCTTAGACAGGGCAGGGCGAGCTTTCTTT. Amino acids: CASSLDRAGRAFF.

CDR3 region: CASRGWAGEAFF. The DNA of the CDR3 is TGTGCCAGCAGGGGGTGGGCGGGTGAAGCTTTCTTT. The V gene is TRBV3-1 (or the pseudogene TRBV3-2), the J gene TRBJ1-1; the D is unclear. The V end lost 6 bases, the J end lost 7 bases, and 12 bases lay between the germline ends. Germline lookup yields CDR1 LGHDT and CDR2 YNNKEL (reference sequence). The CDR3 covers 12 residues.

The rearrangement links TRBV27 to TRBJ1-2; D not resolved. Germline V gene sequence: CDR1 MNHEY, CDR2 SMNVEV (reference sequence). The CDR3 loop spans 13 amino acids. Trimming shortened V by 6 bases and J by 14 bases, and 22 bases separated the two germline ends. For the CDR3, the DNA is TGTGCCAGCAGCCTAGGTAGGGAGAGGGCGCTGACCTTC. This codes for CASSLGRERALTF.

The V gene is TRBV6-5, the J gene TRBJ2-7, with a possible D match to TRBD1 (5 bases). Germline V gene lookup returns CDR1 MNHEY and CDR2 SVGAGI. V was shortened by 6 bases and J by 6 bases, with 18 bases between the two germline ends. The CDR3 is made up of 14 amino acids. The CDR3 region is CASRTQGFLGEQYF. Here the CDR3 DNA reads TGTGCCAGCAGGACCCAGGGATTTTTGGGCGAGCAGTACTTC.

The chain carries TRBV11-1 and TRBJ1-6; 8 positions match TRBD1. The CDR3 contains 14 residues. Germline V gives CDR1 SGHAT, CDR2 FQDESV (reference sequence). J was trimmed by 7 bases and V by 5 bases; bases with no gene match: 4. CDR3: CASSPRQGNSPLHF. The CDR3 region has the DNA TGTGCCAGCAGCCCCCGACAGGGGAATTCACCCCTCCACTTT.

The chain carries TRBV2 and TRBJ1-1; 7 nucleotides line up with TRBD1. The germline V gene encodes CDR1 SNHLY and CDR2 FYNNEI. V trimming: 10 bases; J trimming: 2 bases; junction bases outside the gene matches: 13. The CDR3 is 15 residues long. The CDR3 reads CATLGQGVVNTEAFF. The CDR3 region has the DNA TGTGCCACCCTGGGGCAGGGGGTTGTTAACACTGAAGCTTTCTTT.

The chain has TRBV7-9 and TRBJ1-1, with a weak D call TRBD1 (5 bases). Trimming cost V 6 bases and J 3 bases, with 14 bases left between them. The germline V gene encodes CDR1 SEHNR and CDR2 FQNEAQ (reference sequence). The CDR3 has 14 residues. CDR3 protein: CASRWGGEDTEAFF. CDR3 in DNA: TGTGCCAGCAGATGGGGAGGGGAGGACACTGAAGCTTTCTTT.

In its sample, this clone was seen once. This chain uses TRBV23-1 with TRBJ2-7, with D possibly being TRBD1 (6 bases). TRBV23-1 counts as an open reading frame of uncertain function. Trimming left V 9 bases short and J 2 bases short, with 17 bases between. The CDR3 length is 14 residues. CDR3 in amino acids: CASSDRRTPYEQYF. DNA of the CDR3: TGCGCCAGTTCGGACAGAAGGACCCCCTACGAGCAGTACTTC.

The genes are TRBV18 and TRBJ1-6; 7 bases fit TRBD1. Germline V CDR1 and CDR2: KGHSH, LQKENI. V dropped 3 bases and J dropped 1; count of bases not matched to a gene: 0. The CDR3 loop spans 15 amino acids. CDR3 in DNA: TGTGCCAGCTCACCGGACAGGTCCTATAATTCACCCCTCCACTTT. This encodes CASSPDRSYNSPLHF.

This chain uses TRBV7-2 with TRBJ2-7; D is perhaps TRBD1 (6 bases). The CDR3 runs 15 residues. Trimming took off 5 bases at V and 0 bases at J, with 14 bases between the two ends. Germline CDR1 SGHTA, CDR2 FQGNSA. This CDR3 is CASSPMDSNSYEQYF. The CDR3, as DNA: TGTGCCAGCAGCCCCATGGACAGCAACTCCTACGAGCAGTACTTC.